A single TCR beta chain is shown here with its context. Its antigen is not known. One base away lies a much larger clone, so this may be a sequencing read error. The CDR3 length is 13 residues. V dropped 3 bases and J dropped 7 bases, with 13 bases sitting between them. CDR1 SEHNR and CDR2 FQNEAQ come from the germline V gene (reference sequence). Regions amplified from RNA transcripts were the TCR beta CDR3 regions. HTBI primers were employed in a first-round RT-PCR of the TCR CDR3. One entry per CDR3 protein, called by TCRdb with MiXCR from the multiplex PCR reads. The table records roughly 500,000 distinct CDR3 sequences, around 50% of them present only once. The data stem from a study of T cells in Graves' hyperthyroidism and ophthalmopathy. Findings of the study overall: Expanded thyroid clonotypes (above 0.001) were mostly also found in blood.

The TCR originated in an adult woman with Graves' disease, either hyperthyroidism or ophthalmopathy (not recorded which). The chain uses TRBV7-9 and TRBJ2-7; D is uncertain. Source material: peripheral blood or thyroid tissue (not recorded which). As DNA, the CDR3 is TGTGCCAGCAGCTTGGGCAGCATGGGAGAGCAGTACTTC. It encodes CASSLGSMGEQYF. The full variable domain, completed using reference TRBV7-9 and TRBJ2-7, is DTGVSQNPRHKITKRGQNVTFRCDPISEHNRLYWYRQTLGQGPEFLTYFQNEAQLEKSRLLSDRFSAERPKGSFSTLEIQRTEQGDSAMYLCASSLGSMGEQYFGPGTRLTVT.